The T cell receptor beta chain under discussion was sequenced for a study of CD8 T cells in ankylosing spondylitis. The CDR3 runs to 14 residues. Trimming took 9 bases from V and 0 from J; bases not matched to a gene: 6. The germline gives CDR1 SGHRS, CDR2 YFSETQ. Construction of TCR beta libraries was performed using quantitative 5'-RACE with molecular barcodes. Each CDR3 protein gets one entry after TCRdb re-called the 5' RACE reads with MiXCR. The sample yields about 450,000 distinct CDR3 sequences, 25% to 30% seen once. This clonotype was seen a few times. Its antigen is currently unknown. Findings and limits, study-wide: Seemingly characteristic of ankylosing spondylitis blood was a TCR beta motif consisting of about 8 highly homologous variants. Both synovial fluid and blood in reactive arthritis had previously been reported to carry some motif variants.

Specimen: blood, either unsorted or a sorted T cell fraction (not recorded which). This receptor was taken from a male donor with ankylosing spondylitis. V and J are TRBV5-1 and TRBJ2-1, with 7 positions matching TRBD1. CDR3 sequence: CATMTGSSYNEQFF. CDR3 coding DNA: TGCGCCACTATGACAGGGTCCTCCTACAATGAGCAGTTCTTC.